The 18 T cell receptor beta chains below all came from one sample that was sequenced in a study of chemoradiotherapy in HPV16-positive cancers. Sequencing used immunoSEQ multiplex PCR; TCRdb keeps in-frame clones, though not all of them. The table shows tens of thousands of clones, with more than 80% occurring only once. Sequenced here: blood, sampled from a patient who underwent chemoradiotherapy. The receptors stem from a human donor with HPV-associated anogenital cancer.

In its sample, this clone was seen once. J is TRBJ2-3 and V is TRBV29-1, with D perhaps TRBD2 (5 bases). V was shortened by 2 bases and J by 4 bases, with 10 bases between the two germline ends. The germline CDR1 and CDR2 sequences are SQVTM and ANQGSEA. The CDR3 has 13 residues. CDR3 residues: CSVELEVADTQYF. The DNA for the CDR3 is TGCAGCGTTGAATTGGAGGTGGCAGATACGCAGTATTTT.

This clone has only one observation. This chain connects TRBV6-6 to TRBJ2-3; D gene uncertain. Germline loops: CDR1 MNHNY, CDR2 SVGAGI (reference sequence). This CDR3 is built from 12 residues. Trimming took off 5 bases at V and 5 bases at J, with 8 bases between the two ends. CDR3 nucleotides: TGTGCCAGCAGTAGGACGGTAGATACGCAGTATTTT. As protein: CASSRTVDTQYF.

With respect to this clone: At one of its ends the junction is not consistent with the germline gene, which may arise from a read error. The J gene is TRBJ2-1, the V gene TRBV5-6; no definite D call. Germline loops: CDR1 SGHDT, CDR2 YYEEEE. This CDR3 spans 13 amino acids. CDR3 nucleotide sequence: TGTGCCAGCAGCCGACCCGGGTACACTGAGCAGTTCTTC. Protein sequence: CASSRPGYTEQFF.

V gene TRBV5-1 combines with J gene TRBJ2-1; 7 nucleotides agree with TRBD2. This CDR3 comprises 13 residues. The V gene's germline CDR1 is SGHRS and CDR2 YFSETQ. V dropped 4 bases and J dropped 8; count of bases not matched to a gene: 6. The DNA for the CDR3 is TGCGCCAGCAGCAAAGGGGCGGGGGATGAGCAGTTCTTC. This translates into CASSKGAGDEQFF.

This sequence joins TRBV7-6 and TRBJ2-5, with 10 bases matching TRBD1. This CDR3 region has 15 residues. Germline lookup yields CDR1 SGHVS and CDR2 FNYEAQ. Trimming took 5 bases from V and 5 from J; bases not matched to a gene: 8. CDR3 loop: CASSRDRGSGETQYF. CDR3 nucleotides: TGTGCCAGCAGCCGGGACAGGGGCTCAGGGGAGACCCAGTACTTC. Full variable domain (missing parts from reference TRBV7-6 and TRBJ2-5): GAGVSQSPRYKVTKRGQDVALRCDPISGHVSLYWYRQALGQGPEFLTYFNYEAQQDKSGLPNDRFSAERPEGSISTLTIQRTEQRDSAMYRCASSRDRGSGETQYFGPGTRLLVL.

This chain uses TRBV19 with TRBJ2-2; no clear D gene. Germline values: CDR1 LNHDA, CDR2 SQIVND (reference sequence). V was shortened by 3 bases and J by 0 bases, with 2 bases between the two germline ends. The CDR3 extends over 13 amino acids. CDR3 loop: CASSITNTGELFF. The DNA of the CDR3 is TGTGCCAGTAGTATCACGAACACCGGGGAGCTGTTTTTT.

The chain combines TRBV7-2 with TRBJ1-3; tentatively, D is TRBD1 (6 bases). The ends were cut back, 2 bases at V and 2 bases at J, with 10 bases in the middle. CDR1 is SGHTA and CDR2 is FQGNSA in the germline V gene. The CDR3 runs 15 residues. The CDR3 is CASSLSPGAGNTIYF. CDR3 nucleotide sequence: TGTGCCAGCAGCTTAAGTCCAGGGGCTGGAAACACCATATATTTT.

This rearrangement joins TRBV18 to TRBJ2-1; D is perhaps TRBD2 (7 bases). The germline V gene encodes CDR1 KGHSH and CDR2 LQKENI. Trimming stripped 2 bases from V and 5 bases from J, with 16 bases between. This CDR3 has 16 residues. In nucleotides, the CDR3 is TGTGCCAGCTCACCAGTCGCGGGGGCGGGGGACAATGAGCAGTTCTTC. Amino acids: CASSPVAGAGDNEQFF.

The chain couples TRBV5-4 to TRBJ2-3; 9 nucleotides match TRBD2. Germline CDR1 and CDR2: SGHNT and YYREEE (reference sequence). V lost 4 bases and J lost 0; bases outside the gene matches: 6. The CDR3 sequence is 16 residues long. CDR3 sequence: CASSGSSGGSTDTQYF. CDR3 DNA sequence: TGTGCCAGCAGCGGAAGTAGCGGGGGAAGCACAGATACGCAGTATTTT.

The chain couples TRBV6-1 to TRBJ2-5, with D perhaps assigned TRBD1 or TRBD2 (6 bases each). Germline CDR1 reads MNHNS; CDR2 reads SASEGT. This CDR3 spans 19 amino acids. The germline V and J ends were trimmed by 2 bases and 3 bases, with 25 bases remaining between them. In DNA form, the CDR3 reads TGTGCCAGCAGTGAAAGGGGGGATTCAGGGGAGAGTAATAAAGAGACCCAGTACTTC. The encoded protein is CASSERGDSGESNKETQYF.

This clone is a singleton in its sample. The V call is TRBV5-5, the J call TRBJ1-4, with D tentatively TRBD1 (5 bases). CDR1 and CDR2 (germline): SGHKS, YYEKEE (reference sequence). Deletions cut 4 bases from V and 4 bases from J, with 14 bases between. The CDR3 is 15 amino acids. CDR3 residues: CASSRDPGGNEKLFF. The CDR3, as DNA: TGTGCCAGCAGCAGAGACCCCGGGGGTAATGAAAAACTGTTTTTT.

This clone was recorded only once. The CDR3 DNA reads as TGTGCCAGCAGTGCTATGGGCCACTTGGGCAATCAGCCCCAGCATTTT. The encoded protein is CASSAMGHLGNQPQHF. The V and J genes are TRBV6-1 and TRBJ1-5; D is undetermined. V lost 4 bases to trimming and J lost 2 bases, with 15 bases between them. The CDR3 totals 16 residues. Per germline, CDR1 MNHNS and CDR2 SASEGT.

This chain connects TRBV6-4 to TRBJ1-1; no firm D call. Trimming pared 5 bases from V and 4 bases from J, leaving 11 bases between. The CDR3 runs to 13 residues. In germline, CDR1 is MRHNA, CDR2 SNTAGT. The CDR3 loop reads CASSMTGATEAFF. CDR3 in DNA: TGTGCCAGCAGTATGACGGGAGCCACTGAAGCTTTCTTT.

The chain uses TRBV19 and TRBJ2-2; 10 bases are a match to TRBD1. Germline V CDR1 and CDR2: LNHDA, SQIVND (reference sequence). The CDR3 consists of 16 residues. The junction had 7 bases not matched to a gene; V was cut back by 4 bases and J by 5 bases. The CDR3 protein is CASSNRQGAGTGELFF. The CDR3 nucleotides read TGTGCCAGTAGTAACCGACAGGGGGCGGGGACCGGGGAGCTGTTTTTT.

The chain joins TRBV2 to TRBJ2-7; TRBD1 is a possible D gene (5 bases). V lost 3 bases and J 4 bases, leaving 13 bases between the germline ends. The CDR3 extends over 14 amino acids. Per the germline V gene, CDR1 is SNHLY and CDR2 is FYNNEI. The DNA of the CDR3 is TGTGCCAGCAGTGACGGACAAACTTTTTACGAGCAGTACTTC. Amino acid sequence: CASSDGQTFYEQYF.

The chain has TRBV18 and TRBJ1-2; 8 bases match TRBD1. V gave up 4 bases and J gave up 7 bases; unmatched junction bases: 8. This CDR3 contains 14 residues. Germline CDR1 is KGHSH and CDR2 is LQKENI. CDR3: CASSLVGQGGGYTF. The CDR3, as DNA: TGTGCCAGCTCACTTGTTGGACAGGGAGGTGGCTACACCTTC.

The chain carries TRBV5-6 and TRBJ2-2; D is unclear. This CDR3 is 13 amino acids long. V was trimmed by 0 bases and J by 6 bases, leaving 6 bases between them. The germline V gene has CDR1 SGHDT and CDR2 YYEEEE. Here the CDR3 DNA reads TGTGCCAGCAGCTTGGGGGGTTCCGGGGAGCTGTTTTTT. Protein sequence: CASSLGGSGELFF.

The CDR3 sequence is CASSLSLVDRSMNTEAFF. The CDR3, as DNA: TGTGCCAGCAGTTTAAGTCTAGTCGACAGGTCAATGAACACTGAAGCTTTCTTT. The rearrangement links TRBV2 to TRBJ1-1, with D perhaps TRBD1 (6 bases). Germline CDR1 reads SNHLY; CDR2 reads FYNNEI. The CDR3 spans 18 residues. Trimming pared 5 bases from V and 0 bases from J, leaving 22 bases between.